The entry that follows covers one T cell receptor beta chain sequence. Its binding antigen is unknown. No qualities accompany the bases; no much larger clone lies one base away. The source of the sample is a study of blood T cell repertoires in COVID-19 (TCRdb year 2020). Turning to the overall study: Samples from collaborators originated in the United States, Italy and Spain and spanned both the acute and convalescent phases of COVID-19. The prospective study material was composed of cDNA or gDNA derived from T cells, B-cell-depleted T cells, or PBMCs. Sample metadata almost always included a de-identified subject ID, COVID-19 status, age in years and sex. Where HLA class I and class II types were available, the types were taken from metadata supplied by the sample provider, not from assay-based typing. Samples were obtained from the ongoing ImmuneRACE study (first 160 participants) and from some 1,200 subjects provided by 6 global collaborators. A freely available public database, intended as a resource for researchers studying the immune response to SARS-CoV-2, is where the repertoires were released. Subjects who had been exposed to COVID-19, were actively infected with it, or had recovered from it provided the deeply sampled blood TCRbeta repertoires that made up the dataset. On the study overall, not on this receptor specifically: The amount of clinical and demographic metadata varied by source and participant and was provided uncurated.

TCRbeta CDR3 regions were amplified from genomic DNA using the immunoSEQ Assay, a bias-controlled multiplex PCR. The authors' pipeline ran thus. The number of nucleated cells in each sample was estimated by amplification of reference gene primers within the assay. To quantify the absolute abundance of each unique TCRbeta CDR3 rearrangement, sequence reads were collapsed and filtered. For each sample, productive Simpson clonality was calculated as the square root of Simpson's diversity index across productive rearrangements. This immuneACCESS table, as held by TCRdb, lists in-frame sequences with V and J called but not all clones. Of the missing ones, under half trace to an unresolved V gene in checked studies; the others have no known cause. Clonal size and the V and J genes are those of that table, whereas D and trimming came from the DNA. The sample data list 130,000 to 150,000 clones, and approximately 79% of these were observed just once. Under 4.5% of the sample goes to the ten largest clones.

Each collaborating institution followed its own protocols to collect whole blood in K2EDTA tubes. For TCRbeta analysis, collaborators shipped samples in one of three forms: frozen whole blood, isolated PBMCs, or DNA extracted from either of those sample types. The clonotype originates from a man between 60 and 75 years old with acute or convalescent COVID-19. Material for sequencing was peripheral blood.

In nucleotide form, the sequence is TGTGCCAGCAAGGGACAGGGTTGGAAATCACCCCTCCACTTT. Its coded protein is CASKGQGWKSPLHF. Recombination linked TRBV14 to TRBJ1-6; 9 of the junction bases match TRBD1. The CDR3 runs 14 residues from the cysteine to the phenylalanine. Just the 42-base CDR3 DNA is kept, in frame starting at base 1. In the germline V gene, CDR1 corresponds to SGHDN and CDR2 to FVKESK. V loses 7 bases at its end and J loses 10 bases; junction bases beyond the gene matches: 8.